This is a list of T cell receptor beta chains from one sample in a study of shared clonotypes between healthy human individuals. Sequenced by immunoSEQ multiplex PCR; TCRdb stores in-frame clones only, minus some. The sample holds millions of clones, roughly 95% seen once. Sequencing used naive CD8+ T cells sorted from blood. These TCRs come from a man between 18 and 29 years old in good health. The CDR3 runs from the conserved cysteine through the conserved F or W. A D gene is named only where the DNA matches it firmly. Size tells how often a clone was seen (once, few, many) or the class of an expanded clone, and some rows leave it out.

j_call: TRBJ1-2
cdr3_length: 13
v_call: TRBV4-1
d_call: TRBD1
clone_size: .
cdr3_nt: TGCGCCAGCAGCGACAGGGAAGTCGATGGCTACACCTTC
cdr3_aa: CASSDREVDGYTF

j_call: TRBJ1-5
cdr3_length: 16
v_call: TRBV7-9
d_call: TRBD1
clone_size: .
cdr3_nt: TGTGCCAGCAGCTTCTCAACCGGGACAGAGGATCAGCCCCAGCATTTT
cdr3_aa: CASSFSTGTEDQPQHF

j_call: TRBJ2-3
cdr3_length: 15
v_call: TRBV30
d_call: TRBD1
clone_size: .
cdr3_nt: TGTGCCTGGAGTCCGACAGGGTGGGGCACAGATACGCAGTATTTT
cdr3_aa: CAWSPTGWGTDTQYF

j_call: TRBJ2-7
cdr3_length: 13
v_call: TRBV6-5
d_call: .
clone_size: .
cdr3_nt: TGTGCCAGCAGCCCAGGCGCTCACTACGAGCAGTACTTC
cdr3_aa: CASSPGAHYEQYF

j_call: TRBJ2-3
cdr3_length: 15
v_call: TRBV2
d_call: TRBD2
clone_size: .
cdr3_nt: TGTGCCAGCAGTGACTCTAGCGGGGGCACAGATACGCAGTATTTT
cdr3_aa: CASSDSSGGTDTQYF

j_call: TRBJ2-2
cdr3_length: 13
v_call: TRBV11-3
d_call: .
clone_size: once
cdr3_nt: TGTGCCAGCGGAGGAACAAACACCGGGGAGCTGTTTTTT
cdr3_aa: CASGGTNTGELFF

j_call: TRBJ1-4
cdr3_length: 17
v_call: TRBV19
d_call: .
clone_size: .
cdr3_nt: TGTGCCAGTAGTATAGATCGTGAAGGGGCAACTAATGAAAAACTGTTTTTT
cdr3_aa: CASSIDREGATNEKLFF

j_call: TRBJ2-1
cdr3_length: 14
v_call: TRBV5-1
d_call: TRBD2
clone_size: .
cdr3_nt: TGCGCCAGCAGTCTCGGGAGGGAGAACAATGAGCAGTTCTTC
cdr3_aa: CASSLGRENNEQFF

j_call: TRBJ1-1
cdr3_length: 16
v_call: TRBV23-1
d_call: .
clone_size: .
cdr3_nt: TGCGCCAGCAGTCAATCTATTTTGAGGGCAGAAGAGGAAGCTTTCTTT
cdr3_aa: CASSQSILRAEEEAFF

j_call: TRBJ2-7
cdr3_length: 13
v_call: TRBV19
d_call: .
clone_size: .
cdr3_nt: TGTGCCAGTAGTATAGTTCGGGAATACGAGCAGTACTTC
cdr3_aa: CASSIVREYEQYF

j_call: TRBJ1-5
cdr3_length: 16
v_call: TRBV7-2
d_call: .
clone_size: .
cdr3_nt: TGTGCCAGCAGCTTAGACGGACCAGCCCAAAATCAGCCCCAGCATTTT
cdr3_aa: CASSLDGPAQNQPQHF

j_call: TRBJ1-2
cdr3_length: 15
v_call: TRBV5-6
d_call: .
clone_size: .
cdr3_nt: TGTGCCAGCAGCTTGTTACTCAATCTTGGGGCGTCCTACACCTTC
cdr3_aa: CASSLLLNLGASYTF

j_call: TRBJ2-1
cdr3_length: 15
v_call: TRBV28
d_call: .
clone_size: .
cdr3_nt: TGTGCCAGCAGTTTATATGAAGAGGGAGCCAATGAGCAGTTCTTC
cdr3_aa: CASSLYEEGANEQFF

j_call: TRBJ1-2
cdr3_length: 13
v_call: TRBV27
d_call: .
clone_size: .
cdr3_nt: TGTGCCAGCACGAGGACTATGCACGATGGCTACACCTTC
cdr3_aa: CASTRTMHDGYTF

j_call: TRBJ2-1
cdr3_length: 15
v_call: TRBV7-9
d_call: .
clone_size: .
cdr3_nt: TGTGCCAGCAGCGCAGCGGGTAGCGGTCGGAATGAGCAGTTCTTC
cdr3_aa: CASSAAGSGRNEQFF

j_call: TRBJ2-1
cdr3_length: 17
v_call: TRBV7-6
d_call: TRBD2
clone_size: .
cdr3_nt: TGTGCCAGCAGCTTAGTGGCTAGCGGGGGGGAATACAATGAGCAGTTCTTC
cdr3_aa: CASSLVASGGEYNEQFF

j_call: TRBJ1-1
cdr3_length: 12
v_call: TRBV5-6
d_call: .
clone_size: .
cdr3_nt: TGTGCCAGCAGCTGGTCGGTCACTGAAGCTTTCTTT
cdr3_aa: CASSWSVTEAFF

j_call: TRBJ2-7
cdr3_length: 13
v_call: TRBV13
d_call: TRBD1
clone_size: .
cdr3_nt: TGTGCCAGCACCCGGGACAGTTCCTACGAGCAGTACTTC
cdr3_aa: CASTRDSSYEQYF

j_call: TRBJ2-1
cdr3_length: 16
v_call: TRBV7-2
d_call: TRBD2
clone_size: .
cdr3_nt: TGTGCCAGCAGCTTGGGACTAGCGGTGTCCTACAATGAGCAGTTCTTC
cdr3_aa: CASSLGLAVSYNEQFF

j_call: TRBJ1-1
cdr3_length: 15
v_call: TRBV7-9
d_call: TRBD1
clone_size: .
cdr3_nt: TGTGCCAGCAGCTTCCCGGACAGGGAAAAGACTGAAGCTTTCTTT
cdr3_aa: CASSFPDREKTEAFF

j_call: TRBJ1-1
cdr3_length: 13
v_call: TRBV5-6
d_call: TRBD1
clone_size: .
cdr3_nt: TGTGCCAGCAGCCAGACAGGGTCCGCTGAAGCTTTCTTT
cdr3_aa: CASSQTGSAEAFF

j_call: TRBJ2-1
cdr3_length: 14
v_call: TRBV9
d_call: .
clone_size: .
cdr3_nt: TGTGCCAGCAGCGTCAGCTCAGCCTACAATGAGCAGTTCTTC
cdr3_aa: CASSVSSAYNEQFF

j_call: TRBJ2-1
cdr3_length: 12
v_call: TRBV5-6
d_call: .
clone_size: .
cdr3_nt: TGTGCCAGCAGCTTGCCCTACAATGAGCAGTTCTTC
cdr3_aa: CASSLPYNEQFF

j_call: TRBJ1-2
cdr3_length: 14
v_call: TRBV11-1
d_call: .
clone_size: .
cdr3_nt: TGTGCCAGCAGCCACGTGGGGGGAGCCTATGGCTACACCTTC
cdr3_aa: CASSHVGGAYGYTF

j_call: TRBJ2-3
cdr3_length: 15
v_call: TRBV30
d_call: .
clone_size: .
cdr3_nt: TGTGCCTGGAGTGTCGGCGGGACGAGCACAGATACGCAGTATTTT
cdr3_aa: CAWSVGGTSTDTQYF

j_call: TRBJ2-1
cdr3_length: 13
v_call: TRBV14
d_call: .
clone_size: .
cdr3_nt: TGTGCCAGCAGCCAATCGGGTCAGGCAGAGCAGTTCTTC
cdr3_aa: CASSQSGQAEQFF

j_call: TRBJ1-2
cdr3_length: 15
v_call: TRBV27
d_call: .
clone_size: .
cdr3_nt: TGTGCCAGCAGTGACTCATTCTTACAGGCGCGGGGCTACACCTTC
cdr3_aa: CASSDSFLQARGYTF

j_call: TRBJ2-7
cdr3_length: 14
v_call: TRBV2
d_call: TRBD1
clone_size: .
cdr3_nt: TGTGCCAGCATTGGTACAGGGGGTCCCTACGAGCAGTACTTC
cdr3_aa: CASIGTGGPYEQYF

j_call: TRBJ2-6
cdr3_length: 16
v_call: TRBV6-5
d_call: .
clone_size: .
cdr3_nt: TGTGCCAGCAGTTACTCCGGGGGGCCTGGGGCCAACGTCCTGACTTTC
cdr3_aa: CASSYSGGPGANVLTF